This TCR beta chain was profiled in a study of tumor-infiltrating lymphocytes in primary liver carcinoma. Study overall: Productive TCRbeta read counts per sample ran from roughly 3.4 to 7.5 million and were similar across tissue types.

As to this clonotype: Its antigen is not identified.

Unsorted bulk tissue, roughly 20-34 mg of it, served as the source for co-extraction of RNA and DNA. Points from the study as a whole: Only about 8-25% of top clones were detected in all five tumor regions.

The length of the CDR3 is 13 residues. Trimming removed 6 bases at V and 0 bases at J, with 9 bases between. The germline V gene encodes CDR1 MDHEN and CDR2 SYDVKM. The template, about 540 ng total RNA, yielded TCR beta cDNA made with a constant-region primer. Libraries of TCR beta came from three nested multiplex PCR rounds with slightly modified ARM-PCR. TRBV1-TRBV30 forward primers paired with a C-beta reverse primer were used in the first two PCR rounds, which ran approximately 10 cycles each. MiXCR was run by TCRdb on the multiplex PCR reads, yielding one entry per CDR3 protein. Among some 100,000 distinct CDR3 sequences listed, around 66% were seen once.

This clonotype originated in a woman aged 55-70 years with primary liver carcinoma and hepatitis B virus infection. Sequencing input: liver tumor tissue from sampling region 2. Subset denoted: tumor region T2, inferior pole. This rearrangement joins TRBV28 to TRBJ2-7; D gene ambiguous. The CDR3 reads CASSHPGSYEQYF. CDR3 nucleotide sequence: TGTGCCAGCAGCCACCCGGGCTCCTACGAGCAGTACTTC.